This T cell receptor beta chain was profiled in a study of cytomegalovirus exposure and HLA in healthy donors. Study-wide background: Among 398 genotyped donors, around 77% fell in the Caucasian-associated ancestry cluster.

The CDR3 has 15 amino acids. Germline values: CDR1 SEHNR, CDR2 FQNEAQ (reference sequence). V was shortened by 1 base and J by 2 bases, with 12 bases between the two germline ends. Study results and limitations: Some V segments (TRBV6-2 and TRBV6-3 among them) were excluded as indistinguishable.

Of note for this clone: What it recognizes is unknown.

The PCR ran on 60 Vbeta and 13 Jbeta primers. The table came from immunoSEQ multiplex PCR; TCRdb's copy has only in-frame clones and leaves some out. The sample shows fewer than 250,000 clones, approximately 87% of them seen only once. The receptor's source is a human donor in good health. The sample consisted of PBMCs. V gene TRBV7-9 combines with J gene TRBJ2-7; D uncertain. CDR3 in DNA: TGTGCCAGCAGCTTAGTGCTACGCCCCCCCTACGAGCAGTACTTC. It yields the protein CASSLVLRPPYEQYF. The whole variable domain, filled in from reference TRBV7-9 and TRBJ2-7, reads DTGVSQNPRHKITKRGQNVTFRCDPISEHNRLYWYRQTLGQGPEFLTYFQNEAQLEKSRLLSDRFSAERPKGSFSTLEIQRTEQGDSAMYLCASSLVLRPPYEQYFGPGTRLTVT.